A single sample is the source of the 29 T cell receptor beta chains below, sequenced in a study of OX40 agonist ivuxolimab in advanced cancers. The library was built by means of the immunoSEQ multiplex PCR assay. TCRdb took over this immuneACCESS table, retaining in-frame rearrangements with V and J assigned. Such tables are incomplete; in checked studies, under half of the missing clones stem from an unresolved V gene, and the remainder is unexplained. This sample comprises approximately 69,000 clones, 84% of them detected only once. Roughly 8% of the sample belongs to the ten largest clones. Specimen: CD4+ or CD8+ T cells sorted from blood, collected in a trial of the OX40 agonist ivuxolimab. These receptor sequences come from an adult with an advanced solid tumor such as melanoma, head and neck, liver or kidney cancer.

V gene TRBV19 combines with J gene TRBJ2-1; 9 bases are shared with TRBD1. Germline V CDR1 and CDR2: LNHDA, SQIVND (reference sequence). The CDR3 contains 15 residues. V shed 5 bases and J 7 bases; nucleotides not matched to a gene: 9. The chain's CDR3 is CASSFHRGLGNEQFF. In nucleotides, the CDR3 is TGTGCCAGTAGTTTTCACAGGGGGCTGGGGAATGAGCAGTTCTTC.

V gene TRBV5-6 combines with J gene TRBJ2-7; D gene uncertain. V gave up 2 bases and J gave up 3 bases, with 12 bases separating them. This CDR3 comprises 14 residues. Germline V gives CDR1 SGHDT, CDR2 YYEEEE. DNA for the CDR3: TGTGCCAGCAGCTTAGGGTCGCCCTACTACGAGCAGTACTTC. Translated: CASSLGSPYYEQYF.

V gene TRBV14 combines with J gene TRBJ2-7, with 9 bases identical to TRBD1. The CDR3 contains 16 residues. In germline, CDR1 is SGHDN, CDR2 FVKESK. Unmatched junction bases numbered 8, after V lost 2 bases and J lost 3 bases. CDR3 nucleotide sequence: TGTGCCAGCAGCCAATTCCGGGACAGGGACATCTACGAGCAGTACTTC. Amino acid sequence: CASSQFRDRDIYEQYF.

The sample holds a few counts of this clone. This sequence joins TRBV27 and TRBJ1-1; the D gene is possibly TRBD1 (6 bases). Germline V gives CDR1 MNHEY, CDR2 SMNVEV (reference sequence). The CDR3 is 16 amino acids. The ends were cut back, 2 bases at V and 1 base at J, with 14 bases in the middle. CDR3 in amino acids: CASSLLDGGPNTEAFF. The DNA for the CDR3 is TGTGCCAGCAGTTTACTAGACGGGGGGCCGAACACTGAAGCTTTCTTT.

V gene TRBV2 combines with J gene TRBJ2-1, with 8 bases lining up with TRBD1. Germline V gives CDR1 SNHLY, CDR2 FYNNEI. The CDR3 runs to 18 residues. The junction had 18 bases not matched to a gene; V was cut back by 6 bases and J by 5 bases. DNA of the CDR3: TGTGCCAGCAGCGATATTATTTTGGACAGGGATTCAAACAATGAGCAGTTCTTC. Amino acid sequence: CASSDIILDRDSNNEQFF.

The CDR3 DNA reads TGTGCCAGCTCACCACGGACAGGGGGTACGGGGGAGACCCAGTACTTC. This encodes CASSPRTGGTGETQYF. The chain carries TRBV18 and TRBJ2-5; 10 nucleotides match TRBD1. The CDR3 has 16 residues. Looked up from germline, CDR1 is KGHSH and CDR2 is LQKENI. V lost 1 base, J lost 5 bases, and 7 bases stayed unmatched.

The chain employs TRBV6-1 and TRBJ1-2; D ambiguous. From germline, CDR1 is MNHNS and CDR2 SASEGT. This CDR3 region has 15 residues. The V and J ends lost 5 bases and 0 bases respectively, with 13 bases between them. The CDR3 nucleotides are TGTGCCAGCAGTAACGGACGGATCGCTAACTATGGCTACACCTTC. Its translation: CASSNGRIANYGYTF.

The chain recombines TRBV2 with TRBJ2-7; D might be TRBD1 (6 bases). CDR1 is SNHLY and CDR2 is FYNNEI in the germline V gene. V was trimmed by 8 bases and J by 3 bases, leaving 14 bases between them. There are 13 residues in the CDR3. The CDR3 region has the DNA TGTGCCAGCTCACAGGGCTTCCTCTACGAGCAGTACTTC. It is translated as CASSQGFLYEQYF.

The CDR3 bases are TGTGCCACCGGGTTGCGGGACGGTTCGGACGAGCAGTACTTC. This translates into CATGLRDGSDEQYF. The chain links TRBV15 to TRBJ2-7, with D possibly matching TRBD2 (6 bases). V was shortened by 8 bases and J by 5 bases, with 19 bases between the two germline ends. Germline V gene data show CDR1 as LNHNV and CDR2 as YYDKDF (reference sequence). The CDR3 extends over 14 amino acids.

The V call is TRBV2, the J call TRBJ1-2; TRBD1 agrees at 7 bases. CDR1 is SNHLY, CDR2 FYNNEI, per germline. The length of the CDR3 is 14 residues. J lost 7 bases, V lost 7 bases, and 12 bases had no gene match. The CDR3 nucleotides are TGTGCCAGCACTCCTTTGACAGGGCCTGGTGGCTACACCTTC. Residues: CASTPLTGPGGYTF.

V is TRBV7-2 and J is TRBJ1-2; TRBD1 is a possible D gene (6 bases). CDR1 SGHTA and CDR2 FQGNSA come from the germline V gene. Trimming stripped 4 bases from V and 7 bases from J, with 13 bases between. The CDR3 is made up of 13 amino acids. CDR3: CASSSDGQFGYTF. Written as DNA, the CDR3 is TGTGCCAGCAGCTCGGACGGACAGTTTGGCTACACCTTC.

This clone has only one observation. The CDR3 nucleotides read TGCGCCAGCAGCTTAGGGTCCGGGGGCGTCTACGAGCAGTACTTC. Its protein product is CASSLGSGGVYEQYF. This chain joins TRBV5-1 and TRBJ2-7, with D perhaps assigned TRBD1 or TRBD2 (6 bases each). The CDR3 is 15 residues long. Per germline, CDR1 SGHRS and CDR2 YFSETQ. V dropped 2 bases and J dropped 3 bases, with 15 bases sitting between them.

The chain combines TRBV7-8 with TRBJ2-3; D may be TRBD2 (5 bases). V gave up 5 bases and J gave up 6 bases, with 12 bases separating them. The CDR3 spans 13 residues. Germline V lookup: CDR1 SGHVS, CDR2 FQNEAQ. The CDR3 protein is CASSRPREDTQYF. CDR3 nucleotide sequence: TGTGCCAGCAGCCGACCGAGGGAGGATACGCAGTATTTT.

This chain joins TRBV27 and TRBJ1-2, with D possibly matching TRBD1 (5 bases). The CDR3 extends over 15 amino acids. Trimming took 0 bases from V and 5 from J, leaving 13 bases between them. Germline lookup yields CDR1 MNHEY and CDR2 SMNVEV (reference sequence). Written as DNA, the CDR3 is TGTGCCAGCAGTTTATCTGAGCAGGGAGGGTATGGCTACACCTTC. It codes for CASSLSEQGGYGYTF.

The chain is built from TRBV7-9 and TRBJ2-2; 11 bases are shared with TRBD2. Germline loops: CDR1 SEHNR, CDR2 FQNEAQ (reference sequence). The CDR3 totals 15 residues. Trimming took 3 bases from V and 7 from J; bases not matched to a gene: 4. CDR3 in DNA: TGTGCCAGCAGCTTTACCGGGACTAGCGGCGGGGAGCTGTTTTTT. Protein: CASSFTGTSGGELFF.

The chain carries TRBV27 and TRBJ1-2; possibly TRBD1 for D (5 bases). The CDR3 extends over 14 amino acids. CDR1 and CDR2 (germline): MNHEY, SMNVEV (reference sequence). Trimming removed 3 bases from V and 0 bases from J, with 8 bases in between. The CDR3 sequence: CASSFQGSNYGYTF. The CDR3 DNA sequence: TGTGCCAGCAGTTTCCAGGGATCTAACTATGGCTACACCTTC.

The chain joins TRBV7-2 to TRBJ2-6, with D possibly being TRBD1 (6 bases). Germline V gene sequence: CDR1 SGHTA, CDR2 FQGNSA. CDR3 length equals 19 residues. With 3 bases removed from V and 0 bases from J, the gap between germline ends came to 18 bases. The CDR3 DNA reads as TGTGCCAGCAGCTTCCCCCAGGGGAATAGAGGCTCTGGGGCCAACGTCCTGACTTTC. Translation: CASSFPQGNRGSGANVLTF.

This CDR3 is CASSEGTSGPVKLVEQYF. In DNA form, the CDR3 reads TGTGCCAGCAGTGAAGGGACTAGCGGGCCCGTTAAGCTGGTCGAGCAGTACTTC. The chain joins TRBV2 to TRBJ2-7, with TRBD2 identical over 11 bases. In germline, CDR1 is SNHLY, CDR2 FYNNEI. J gave up 6 bases and V 1 base, and 14 bases lay outside the gene matches. CDR3 length equals 18 residues.

J is TRBJ1-2 and V is TRBV6-1, with 7 bases matching TRBD1. CDR3 length: 16 amino acids. Germline V lookup: CDR1 MNHNS, CDR2 SASEGT. V gave up 3 bases and J gave up 1 base; unmatched junction bases: 8. The CDR3 sequence is CASSDSDRYLNYGYTF. The CDR3 nucleotides read TGTGCCAGCAGTGATTCGGACAGGTACCTTAACTATGGCTACACCTTC.

The chain couples TRBV5-1 to TRBJ2-3, with D hard to call. The CDR3 has 14 residues. Germline CDR1 is SGHRS and CDR2 is YFSETQ. V lost 2 bases to trimming and J lost 0 bases, with 7 bases between them. This CDR3 is CASSLSGSTDTQYF. The CDR3 DNA is TGCGCCAGCAGCTTAAGTGGTAGCACAGATACGCAGTATTTT. The full variable domain, completed using reference TRBV5-1 and TRBJ2-3, is KAGVTQTPRYLIKTRGQQVTLSCSPISGHRSVSWYQQTPGQGLQFLFEYFSETQRNKGNFPGRFSGRQFSNSRSEMNVSTLELGDSALYLCASSLSGSTDTQYFGPGTRLTVL.

This sequence joins TRBV18 and TRBJ2-1; 9 bases align to TRBD1. Germline CDR1 is KGHSH and CDR2 is LQKENI. V was pared by 2 bases and J by 9 bases, with 8 bases of the junction left unmatched. CDR3 length: 15 residues. The CDR3 protein is CASSPSQGALGEQFF. In nucleotides, the CDR3 is TGTGCCAGCTCACCATCACAGGGGGCCTTAGGTGAGCAGTTCTTC.

The CDR3 here is CAIKPDRDQPQHF. The DNA of the CDR3 is TGTGCCATCAAACCGGACAGGGATCAGCCCCAGCATTTT. The chain is built from TRBV10-3 and TRBJ1-5; 8 nucleotides match TRBD1. The CDR3 covers 13 residues. V trimming: 7 bases; J trimming: 5 bases; junction bases outside the gene matches: 4. Germline-derived CDR1 and CDR2 are ENHRY and SYGVKD.

Only a few counts were recorded for this clone. The CDR3 region is CASSRGTITDTQYF. In DNA, the CDR3 is TGTGCCAGCAGCCGGGGGACTATCACAGATACGCAGTATTTT. The chain links TRBV2 to TRBJ2-3, with 7 bases aligning to TRBD2. CDR3 length equals 14 residues. Germline V gene lookup returns CDR1 SNHLY and CDR2 FYNNEI. Trimming removed 6 bases from V and 2 bases from J; junction bases left unmatched: 5.

The chain joins TRBV30 to TRBJ2-5; D is possibly TRBD2 (5 bases). Germline V lookup: CDR1 GTSNPN, CDR2 SVGIG (reference sequence). V lost 1 base and J 7 bases, leaving 10 bases between the germline ends. The CDR3 runs to 12 residues. The CDR3 sequence is CAWSGVRGTQYF. CDR3 coding DNA: TGTGCCTGGAGTGGAGTCCGGGGGACCCAGTACTTC.

This rearrangement joins TRBV19 to TRBJ1-1; D is unresolved. Trimming took 4 bases from V and 5 from J, leaving 14 bases between them. Germline CDR1 LNHDA, CDR2 SQIVND (reference sequence). This CDR3 is 14 amino acids long. The CDR3 sequence is CASSTRVRWTEAFF. In nucleotides, the CDR3 is TGTGCCAGTAGTACCCGGGTCCGGTGGACTGAAGCTTTCTTT.

The V call is TRBV11-2, the J call TRBJ2-3; 10 nucleotides agree with TRBD2. The junction had 8 bases not matched to a gene; V was cut back by 0 bases and J by 5 bases. The CDR3 is 17 residues long. Germline V lookup: CDR1 SGHAT, CDR2 FQNNGV. The CDR3 nucleotides read TGTGCCAGCAGCTTAGATTTGACTAGCGGGTTAATAGATACGCAGTATTTT. This sequence encodes CASSLDLTSGLIDTQYF.

This chain uses TRBV2 with TRBJ2-7; 12 nucleotides agree with TRBD2. The CDR3 totals 14 residues. Germline CDR1 reads SNHLY; CDR2 reads FYNNEI. J gave up 8 bases and V 4 bases, and 6 bases lay outside the gene matches. The CDR3 DNA sequence: TGTGCCAGCAGTGTAGCTAGCGGGGGGGCCCAGCAGTACTTC. It encodes CASSVASGGAQQYF.

The gene calls are TRBV14 and TRBJ2-7; 7 nucleotides match TRBD1. The CDR3 is 12 residues long. Looked up from germline, CDR1 is SGHDN and CDR2 is FVKESK. V lost 3 bases to trimming and J lost 4 bases; unmatched junction nucleotides: 0. The CDR3 sequence: CASSQTGYEQYF. The CDR3 DNA is TGTGCCAGCAGCCAGACAGGGTACGAGCAGTACTTC.

The CDR3 loop is CAGHGQGDSGANVLTF. CDR3 coding DNA: TGTGCCGGACATGGGCAGGGAGACTCTGGGGCCAACGTCCTGACTTTC. The V call is TRBV7-9, the J call TRBJ2-6; possibly TRBD1 or TRBD2 for D (5 bases each). Trimming removed 11 bases from V and 0 bases from J, with 17 bases in between. Germline CDR1 is SEHNR and CDR2 is FQNEAQ (reference sequence). The CDR3 consists of 16 residues.